Listed below are T cell receptor beta chains from one sample, sequenced in a study of T-cell memory formation after mild COVID-19. Using its own MiXCR run on the 5' RACE reads, TCRdb lists one record per CDR3 protein. The sample shows more than 350,000 distinct CDR3 sequences, approximately 21% of them seen only once. Sequencing was done on a sample of PBMCs or a T cell subset sorted from them (not recorded which). The receptors stem from an adult woman who had mild COVID-19 (a few samples of this study predate the infection). Cell type and time point are not known. Each CDR3 is given with its conserved first and last residue. D genes are given only for firm matches. Size is omitted from some rows. Given values are once, few, many or a class for expanded clones.

J	size	D	V	CDR3	DNA
TRBJ1-1	-	-	TRBV20-1	CSATREGLATEAFF	TGCAGTGCTACCCGGGAGGGGTTAGCTACTGAAGCTTTCTTT
TRBJ1-1	-	-	TRBV5-6	CASSLKIEAFF	TGTGCCAGCAGCCTGAAGATTGAAGCTTTCTTT
TRBJ1-6	few	TRBD1	TRBV4-2	CASSQDRTGNSPLHF	TGTGCCAGCAGCCAAGACCGGACAGGGAATTCACCCCTCCACTTT
TRBJ1-1	few	-	TRBV29-1	CSVVGGKVGTEAFF	TGCAGCGTTGTGGGGGGGAAGGTTGGCACTGAAGCTTTCTTT
TRBJ2-3	-	TRBD1	TRBV24-1	CATSAWDSKAMTDTQYF	TGTGCCACCAGTGCTTGGGACAGTAAGGCTATGACAGATACGCAGTATTTT
TRBJ1-2	-	-	TRBV5-6	CASSPDRTSNYGYTF	TGTGCCAGCAGCCCTGACCGGACGTCTAACTATGGCTACACCTTC
TRBJ2-7	few	TRBD2	TRBV20-1	CSARPSGGYEQYF	TGCAGTGCAAGGCCTAGCGGGGGGTACGAGCAGTACTTC
TRBJ2-5	-	-	TRBV5-5	CASSLEGYGETQYF	TGTGCCAGCAGCTTGGAGGGGTATGGAGAGACCCAGTACTTC
TRBJ1-2	-	-	TRBV19	CASSIGYGNYGYTF	TGTGCCAGTAGTATAGGTTATGGAAACTATGGCTACACCTTC
TRBJ1-1	-	-	TRBV5-1	CASSLLQDTEAFF	TGCGCCAGCAGCTTGTTGCAGGACACTGAAGCTTTCTTT
TRBJ2-4	few	-	TRBV10-3	CAISGTPAGNIQYF	TGTGCCATCAGTGGGACCCCTGCGGGAAACATTCAGTACTTC
TRBJ1-2	-	TRBD1	TRBV4-1	CASSQEQGVNGYTF	TGCGCCAGCAGCCAAGAACAGGGGGTAAATGGCTACACCTTC
TRBJ2-7	-	-	TRBV5-6	CASSLVARSYEQYF	TGTGCCAGCAGCTTGGTCGCACGTTCCTACGAGCAGTACTTC
TRBJ1-4	few	TRBD1	TRBV10-3	CASQGAVEEKLFF	TGTGCCAGCCAGGGGGCCGTAGAGGAAAAACTGTTTTTT
TRBJ2-3	few	-	TRBV14	CASSQLRAVAGRDTQYF	TGTGCCAGCAGCCAACTTCGGGCCGTCGCCGGGAGAGATACGCAGTATTTT
TRBJ2-3	-	-	TRBV6-1	CASTLDHTDTQYF	TGTGCCAGCACCCTGGATCACACAGATACGCAGTATTTT